This TCR beta chain appears in the sequencing data of a study of CD8+CD57+ T cells in acquired aplastic anemia. Study conclusions and caveats: No significant difference in CD8+ Simpson's diversity was found between patients and controls. Some 28 CD8+ CDR3 sequences occurred in both the patients and the controls.

CD8+CD57+ cell expansion, shown by flow cytometry, had occurred in the patients selected for sequencing. Diagnosis of severe acquired aplastic anemia applied to all patients. The study sampled blood from patients who had received no therapy. Template material for TCR beta VDJ and CDR3 profiling consisted of genomic DNA. TCRdb reprocessed the reads with MiXCR, giving one entry per CDR3 protein. The data contain approximately 470,000 distinct CDR3 sequences, about a third of them seen just once; the ten biggest clones take up under 0.95%. The V and J ends lost 0 bases and 1 base respectively, with 10 bases between them. The V gene's germline CDR1 is GTSNPN and CDR2 SVGIG (reference sequence). The CDR3 extends over 14 amino acids. This clonotype was seen ten or more times. The antigen remains undetermined.

V is TRBV30 and J is TRBJ2-7; D may be TRBD1 (5 bases). The origin of this receptor is a human donor with aplastic anemia. Sequencing used sorted CD4+, CD8+, or CD8+CD57+ T cells (not recorded which) from PBMCs. CDR3 loop: CAWSVRAFSYEQYF. CDR3 in DNA: TGTGCCTGGAGTGTCAGGGCCTTTTCCTACGAGCAGTACTTC.